The clone carrying this T cell receptor (beta chain) was observed a handful of times. This CDR3 spans 16 amino acids. Germline lookup yields CDR1 SGHNT and CDR2 YYREEE (reference sequence). V shed 4 bases, J shed 8 bases, and the junction held 17 bases outside the gene matches. The assay was immunoSEQ multiplex PCR, and TCRdb's table has in-frame clones only and misses some. Among about 63,000 clones, more than 70% were seen once, and the ten largest hold approximately 4.5%. The data derive from a study of a mutant IDH1 vaccine in newly diagnosed glioma. Specified time point: baseline, week 1 (first vaccination visit). Described treatment: pre-vaccination baseline after standard-of-care therapy.

The sample here was peripheral blood mononuclear cells (PBMCs), taken from a glioma patient treated with radiotherapy, temozolomide or both. The chain is built from TRBV5-4 and TRBJ1-2, with 7 bases aligning to TRBD1. The clonotype was recovered from a young woman with glioma. Some clones in this sample may be carry-over from other donors' samples. The CDR3 DNA reads as TGTGCCAGCAGCCAAGAGCGGTTTACAGGGGATAACGGCTACACCTTC. Translation: CASSQERFTGDNGYTF.